Shown below are 12 T cell receptor beta chains from a single sample sequenced in a study of T cells in Graves' hyperthyroidism and ophthalmopathy. Template material for amplifying TCR beta CDR3 regions consisted of RNA transcripts. The HTBI primer set served for first-round RT-PCR of the TCR CDR3. MiXCR, applied by TCRdb to the multiplex PCR reads, yields one record per CDR3 protein. The repertoire includes around 340,000 distinct CDR3 sequences, 18% of them detected once, and around 50% sits in the top ten. Sequencing was done on a sample of blood. Receptors originate from a woman aged 50 to 65 with Graves' hyperthyroidism.

This chain links TRBV28 with TRBJ2-5; D is ambiguous. With 3 bases removed from V and 2 bases from J, the gap between germline ends came to 7 bases. The germline V gene has CDR1 MDHEN and CDR2 SYDVKM. CDR3 length: 13 residues. The CDR3 protein is CASSLAIQETQYF. The CDR3 bases are TGTGCCAGCAGTTTGGCGATACAAGAGACCCAGTACTTC. Complete variable domain (other parts from reference TRBV28 and TRBJ2-5): DVKVTQSSRYLVKRTGEKVFLECVQDMDHENMFWYRQDPGLGLRLIYFSYDVKMKEKGDIPEGYSVSREKKERFSLILESASTNQTSMYLCASSLAIQETQYFGPGTRLLVL.

In its sample, this clonotype was seen a few times. This sequence joins TRBV10-3 and TRBJ1-1; no reliable D call. Germline CDR1 ENHRY, CDR2 SYGVKD. The CDR3 covers 15 residues. Trimming stripped 2 bases from V and 1 base from J, with 11 bases between. The CDR3 region has the DNA TGTGCCATCAGTGAGGCCGAGGCAGCGAACACTGAAGCTTTCTTT. It encodes CAISEAEAANTEAFF.

This clonotype was counted ten times or more. The rearrangement links TRBV12-3 or TRBV12-4 to TRBJ2-3; 7 nucleotides match TRBD2. Trimming took 6 bases from V and 4 from J; bases not matched to a gene: 10. This CDR3 is 15 amino acids long. In DNA, the CDR3 is TGTGCCAGCAGCCCGCTAGCGGTAGAGGCAGATACGCAGTATTTT. Amino acids: CASSPLAVEADTQYF.

This clonotype was seen repeatedly, ten times or more. The DNA of the CDR3 is TGTGCCAGCAGGCCTACCGGGACCGCCAACACAGATACGCAGTATTTT. Translated, it gives CASRPTGTANTDTQYF. The chain is built from TRBV5-4 and TRBJ2-3; D possibly uses TRBD1 or TRBD2 (5 bases each). Between the trimmed V and J ends, which lost 5 bases and 2 bases, there was a span of 18 bases. Germline V gene sequence: CDR1 SGHNT, CDR2 YYREEE (reference sequence). The CDR3 runs to 16 residues.

This clonotype was found a few times. This chain connects TRBV6-1 to TRBJ1-5, with D hard to call. The CDR3 covers 14 residues. The germline V gene encodes CDR1 MNHNS and CDR2 SASEGT. The V end lost 6 bases, the J end lost 3 bases, and 12 bases lay between the germline ends. The CDR3 reads CASSQGMNNQPQHF. CDR3 DNA: TGTGCCAGCAGCCAAGGGATGAACAATCAGCCCCAGCATTTT.

V and J are TRBV6-1 and TRBJ2-4; D call uncertain. V was shortened by 7 bases and J by 2 bases, with 9 bases between the two germline ends. This CDR3 spans 13 amino acids. Germline CDR1 and CDR2: MNHNS and SASEGT. The CDR3 DNA reads TGTGCCAGCATCGGGCAGCCCAAAAACATTCAGTACTTC. Translated: CASIGQPKNIQYF.

This chain uses TRBV5-1 with TRBJ2-5; D may be TRBD1 or TRBD2 (8 bases each). The CDR3 sequence is 18 residues long. Germline-derived CDR1 and CDR2 are SGHRS and YFSETQ. Trimming stripped 0 bases from V and 5 bases from J, with 23 bases between. This CDR3 is CASSLARGLAGPGETQYF. The CDR3 coding sequence is TGCGCCAGCAGCTTGGCCAGGGGGCTAGCGGGCCCCGGGGAGACCCAGTACTTC.

This clonotype occurred a few times. The gene calls are TRBV20-1 and TRBJ2-5, with 9 bases fitting TRBD1. V lost 8 bases and J lost 2; bases outside the gene matches: 9. The CDR3 sequence is 14 residues long. Germline loops: CDR1 DFQATT, CDR2 SNEGSKA (reference sequence). CDR3 nucleotide sequence: TGCAGTCCTGGTGGGGACAGGGTGCAAGAGACCCAGTACTTC. Translated: CSPGGDRVQETQYF.

In this sample, this clonotype turned up a few times. This rearrangement joins TRBV7-3 to TRBJ1-1; no firm D call. V lost 2 bases and J lost 0, with 16 bases in between. The CDR3 has 17 residues. The germline CDR1 and CDR2 sequences are SGHTA and FQGTGA. CDR3 nucleotide sequence: TGTGCCAGCAGCTTACGGGAGGGCCCAAAAATGAACACTGAAGCTTTCTTT. It specifies CASSLREGPKMNTEAFF.

This clonotype occurred many times. CDR3 loop: CASGQGANDEQFF. The CDR3 DNA reads as TGTGCCAGCGGACAGGGGGCGAACGATGAGCAGTTCTTC. V is TRBV3-1 and J is TRBJ2-1; 11 bases are a match to TRBD1. V shed 8 bases, J shed 8 bases, and the junction held 5 bases outside the gene matches. Looked up from germline, CDR1 is LGHDT and CDR2 is YNNKEL (reference sequence). The CDR3 is made up of 13 amino acids.

This clonotype showed up just once. The gene calls are TRBV6-2 or TRBV6-3 and TRBJ1-1; D gene uncertain. The V gene's germline CDR1 is MNHEY and CDR2 SVGEGT. The CDR3 runs to 12 residues. Trimming took 7 bases from V and 2 from J, leaving 8 bases between them. The CDR3 reads CASIGRNTEAFF. DNA for the CDR3: TGTGCCAGCATCGGACGAAACACTGAAGCTTTCTTT.

In its sample, this clonotype was seen many times. The chain combines TRBV11-2 with TRBJ1-1; TRBD1 is a possible D gene (6 bases). From germline, CDR1 is SGHAT and CDR2 FQNNGV. Trimming left V 2 bases short and J 1 base short, with 11 bases between. This CDR3 has 15 residues. Here the CDR3 DNA reads TGTGCCAGCAGCTTACAGGGGTGGGGGAACACTGAAGCTTTCTTT. Protein: CASSLQGWGNTEAFF.